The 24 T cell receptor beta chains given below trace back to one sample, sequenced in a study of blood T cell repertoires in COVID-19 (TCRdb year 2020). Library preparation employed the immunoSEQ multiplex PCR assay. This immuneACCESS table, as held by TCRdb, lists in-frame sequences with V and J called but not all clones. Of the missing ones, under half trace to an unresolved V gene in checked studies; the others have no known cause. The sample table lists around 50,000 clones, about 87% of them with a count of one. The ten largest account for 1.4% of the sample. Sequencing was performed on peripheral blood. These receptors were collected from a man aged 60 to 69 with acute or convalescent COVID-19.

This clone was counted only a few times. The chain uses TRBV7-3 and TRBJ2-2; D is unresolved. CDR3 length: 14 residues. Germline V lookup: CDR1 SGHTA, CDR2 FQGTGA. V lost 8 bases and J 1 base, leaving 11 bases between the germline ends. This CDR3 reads CASGPQVNTGELFF. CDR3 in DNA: TGTGCCAGCGGCCCACAAGTGAACACCGGGGAGCTGTTTTTT.

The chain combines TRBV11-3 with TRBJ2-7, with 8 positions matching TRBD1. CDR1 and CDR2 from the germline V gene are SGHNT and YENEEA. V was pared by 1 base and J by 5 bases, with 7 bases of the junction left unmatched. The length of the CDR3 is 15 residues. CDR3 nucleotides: TGTGCCAGCAGCTTAGCCGACAGGGGCAGGGACGAGCAGTACTTC. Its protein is CASSLADRGRDEQYF.

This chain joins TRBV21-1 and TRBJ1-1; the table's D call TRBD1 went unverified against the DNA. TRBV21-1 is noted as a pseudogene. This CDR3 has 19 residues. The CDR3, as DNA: TGTGCCAGCAGCAAAGGCGGTCGACAGGGATCGGATGTAAACACTGAAGCTTTCTTT. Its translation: CASSKGGRQGSDVNTEAFF.

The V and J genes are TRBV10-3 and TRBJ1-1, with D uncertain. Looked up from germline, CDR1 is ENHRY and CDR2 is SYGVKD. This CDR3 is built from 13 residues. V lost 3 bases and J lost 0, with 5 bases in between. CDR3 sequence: CAISDHLNTEAFF. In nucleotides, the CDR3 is TGTGCCATCAGTGATCATTTGAACACTGAAGCTTTCTTT.

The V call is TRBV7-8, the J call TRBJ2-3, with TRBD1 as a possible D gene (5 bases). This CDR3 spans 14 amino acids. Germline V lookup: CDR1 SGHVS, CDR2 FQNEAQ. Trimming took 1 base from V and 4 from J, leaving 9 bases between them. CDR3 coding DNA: TGTGCCAGCAGCTTAGTTTGGGGCGCAGATACGCAGTATTTT. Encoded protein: CASSLVWGADTQYF.

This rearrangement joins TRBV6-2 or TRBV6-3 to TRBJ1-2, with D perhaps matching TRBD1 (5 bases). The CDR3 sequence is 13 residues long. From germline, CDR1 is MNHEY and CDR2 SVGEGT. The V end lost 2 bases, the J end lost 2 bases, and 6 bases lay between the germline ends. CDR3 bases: TGTGCCAGCAGTTACGACAGAAACTATGGCTACACCTTC. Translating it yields CASSYDRNYGYTF.

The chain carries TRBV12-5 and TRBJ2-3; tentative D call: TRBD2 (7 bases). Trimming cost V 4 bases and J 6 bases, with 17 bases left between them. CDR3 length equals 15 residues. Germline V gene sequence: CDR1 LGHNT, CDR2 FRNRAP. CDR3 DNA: TGTGCTAGTGGTTCCCCTGCGGGGAGGGGGGATACGCAGTATTTT. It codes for CASGSPAGRGDTQYF.

CDR3: CASSSGAQPQHF. The CDR3 DNA sequence: TGTGCCAGCAGTTCAGGGGCGCAGCCCCAGCATTTT. This chain joins TRBV28 and TRBJ1-5; perhaps TRBD1 as D (6 bases). Germline V gene sequence: CDR1 MDHEN, CDR2 SYDVKM. V was pared by 4 bases and J by 7 bases, with 8 bases between. The CDR3 extends over 12 amino acids.

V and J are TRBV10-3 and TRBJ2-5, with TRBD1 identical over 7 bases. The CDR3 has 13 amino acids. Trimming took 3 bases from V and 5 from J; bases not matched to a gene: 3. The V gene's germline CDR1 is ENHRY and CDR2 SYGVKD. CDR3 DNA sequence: TGTGCCATCAGTGACAGGGGGTTGGAGACCCAGTACTTC. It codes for CAISDRGLETQYF.

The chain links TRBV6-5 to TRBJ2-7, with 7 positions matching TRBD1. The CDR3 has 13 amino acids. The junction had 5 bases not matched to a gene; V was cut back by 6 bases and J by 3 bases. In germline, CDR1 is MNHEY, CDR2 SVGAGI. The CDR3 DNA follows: TGTGCCAGCAGGGCGACAGGGATCTACGAGCAGTACTTC. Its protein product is CASRATGIYEQYF.

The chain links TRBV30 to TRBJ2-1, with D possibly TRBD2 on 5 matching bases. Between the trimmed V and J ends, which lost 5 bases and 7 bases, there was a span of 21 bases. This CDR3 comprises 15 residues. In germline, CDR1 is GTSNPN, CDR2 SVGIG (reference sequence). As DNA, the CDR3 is TGTGCCTGGCACAGTCTAGCTTTACGGGGAAATGAGCAGTTCTTC. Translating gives CAWHSLALRGNEQFF.

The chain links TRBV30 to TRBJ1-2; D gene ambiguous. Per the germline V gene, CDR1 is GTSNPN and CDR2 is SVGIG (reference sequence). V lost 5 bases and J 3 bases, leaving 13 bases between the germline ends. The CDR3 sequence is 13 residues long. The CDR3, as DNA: TGTGCCTGGTCCCCTTTTGAGGACTATGGCTACACCTTC. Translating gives CAWSPFEDYGYTF.

CDR3 amino acids: CASSRSSAADTEAFF. As DNA, the CDR3 is TGTGCCAGCAGCCGGAGTTCAGCAGCGGACACTGAAGCTTTCTTT. The V call is TRBV7-9, the J call TRBJ1-1; no clear D gene. The CDR3 is 15 amino acids. V shed 5 bases and J shed 3 bases, with 16 bases lying between them. Germline V gene data show CDR1 as SEHNR and CDR2 as FQNEAQ (reference sequence).

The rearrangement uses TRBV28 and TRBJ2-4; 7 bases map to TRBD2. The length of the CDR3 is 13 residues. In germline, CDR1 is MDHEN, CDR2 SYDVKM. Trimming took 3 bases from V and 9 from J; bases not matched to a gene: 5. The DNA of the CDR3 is TGTGCCAGCAGTTTTGCGGGAGCGGCCATTCAGTACTTC. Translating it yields CASSFAGAAIQYF.

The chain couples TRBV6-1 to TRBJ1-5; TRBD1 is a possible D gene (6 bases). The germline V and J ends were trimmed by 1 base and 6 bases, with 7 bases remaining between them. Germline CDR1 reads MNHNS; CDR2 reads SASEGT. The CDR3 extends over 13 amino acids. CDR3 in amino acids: CASSEEGVQPQHF. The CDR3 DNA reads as TGTGCCAGCAGTGAAGAGGGGGTTCAGCCCCAGCATTTT.

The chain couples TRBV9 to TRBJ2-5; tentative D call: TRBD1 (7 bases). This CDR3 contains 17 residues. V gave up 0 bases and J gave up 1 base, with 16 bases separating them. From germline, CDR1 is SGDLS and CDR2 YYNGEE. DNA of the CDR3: TGTGCCAGCAGCGTAGATTGGGCAGGGGGGAGCCAAGAGACCCAGTACTTC. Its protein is CASSVDWAGGSQETQYF.

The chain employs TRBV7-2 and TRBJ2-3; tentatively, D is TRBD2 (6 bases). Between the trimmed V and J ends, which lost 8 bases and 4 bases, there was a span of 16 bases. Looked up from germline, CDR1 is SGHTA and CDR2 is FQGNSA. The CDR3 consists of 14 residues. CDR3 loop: CASSLGGRPDTQYF. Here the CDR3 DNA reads TGTGCCAGCTCCCTCGGGGGTAGGCCAGATACGCAGTATTTT. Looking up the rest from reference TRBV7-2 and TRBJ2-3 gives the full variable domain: GAGVSQSPSNKVTEKGKDVELRCDPISGHTALYWYRQSLGQGLEFLIYFQGNSAPDKSGLPSDRFSAERTGGSVSTLTIQRTQQEDSAVYLCASSLGGRPDTQYFGPGTRLTVL.

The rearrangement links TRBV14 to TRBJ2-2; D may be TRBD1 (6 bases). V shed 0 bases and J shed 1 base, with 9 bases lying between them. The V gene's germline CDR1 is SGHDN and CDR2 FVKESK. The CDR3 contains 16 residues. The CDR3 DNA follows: TGTGCCAGCAGCCAAGATCAGGGGAGGAACACCGGGGAGCTGTTTTTT. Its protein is CASSQDQGRNTGELFF. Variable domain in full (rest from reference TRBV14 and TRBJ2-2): EAGVTQFPSHSVIEKGQTVTLRCDPISGHDNLYWYRRVMGKEIKFLLHFVKESKQDESGMPNNRFLAERTGGTYSTLKVQPAELEDSGVYFCASSQDQGRNTGELFFGEGSRLTVL.

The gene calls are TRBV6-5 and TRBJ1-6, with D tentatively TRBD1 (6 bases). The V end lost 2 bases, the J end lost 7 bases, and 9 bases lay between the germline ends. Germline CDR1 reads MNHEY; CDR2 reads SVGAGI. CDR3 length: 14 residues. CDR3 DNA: TGTGCCAGCAGTTACGGGGACAAAAATTCACCCCTCCACTTT. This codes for CASSYGDKNSPLHF.

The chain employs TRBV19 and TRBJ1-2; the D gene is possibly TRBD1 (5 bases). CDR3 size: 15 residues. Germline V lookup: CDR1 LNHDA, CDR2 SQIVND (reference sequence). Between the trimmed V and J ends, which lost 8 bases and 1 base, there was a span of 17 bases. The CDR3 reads CASEPTTGGNYGYTF. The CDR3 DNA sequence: TGTGCCAGTGAGCCAACTACGGGGGGTAACTATGGCTACACCTTC.

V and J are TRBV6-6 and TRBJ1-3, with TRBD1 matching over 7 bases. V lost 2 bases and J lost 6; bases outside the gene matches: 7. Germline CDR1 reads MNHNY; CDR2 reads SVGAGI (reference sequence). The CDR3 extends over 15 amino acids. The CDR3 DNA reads TGTGCCAGCAGTTACCCAGGGGGGAGTGAAAACACCATATATTTT. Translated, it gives CASSYPGGSENTIYF.

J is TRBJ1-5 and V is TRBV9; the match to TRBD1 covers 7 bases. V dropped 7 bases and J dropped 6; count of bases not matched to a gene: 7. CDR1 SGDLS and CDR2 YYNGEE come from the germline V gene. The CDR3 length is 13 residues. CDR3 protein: CASSRGGGQPQHF. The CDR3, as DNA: TGTGCCAGCTCACGAGGGGGCGGTCAGCCCCAGCATTTT.

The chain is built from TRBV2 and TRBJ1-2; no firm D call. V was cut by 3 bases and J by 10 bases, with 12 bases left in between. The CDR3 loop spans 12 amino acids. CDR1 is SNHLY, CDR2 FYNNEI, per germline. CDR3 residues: CASSEIREVYTF. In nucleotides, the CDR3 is TGTGCCAGCAGTGAGATCCGGGAGGTCTACACCTTC. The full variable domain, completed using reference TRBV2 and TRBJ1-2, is EPEVTQTPSHQVTQMGQEVILRCVPISNHLYFYWYRQILGQKVEFLVSFYNNEISEKSEIFDDQFSVERPDGSNFTLKIRSTKLEDSAMYFCASSEIREVYTFGSGTRLTVV.

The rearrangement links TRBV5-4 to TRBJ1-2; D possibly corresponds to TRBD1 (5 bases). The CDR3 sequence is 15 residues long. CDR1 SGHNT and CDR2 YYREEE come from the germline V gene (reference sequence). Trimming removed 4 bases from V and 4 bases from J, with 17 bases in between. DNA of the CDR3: TGTGCCAGCAGCCTGCCGATCGCGGGGCCCTATGGCTACACCTTC. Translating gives CASSLPIAGPYGYTF.